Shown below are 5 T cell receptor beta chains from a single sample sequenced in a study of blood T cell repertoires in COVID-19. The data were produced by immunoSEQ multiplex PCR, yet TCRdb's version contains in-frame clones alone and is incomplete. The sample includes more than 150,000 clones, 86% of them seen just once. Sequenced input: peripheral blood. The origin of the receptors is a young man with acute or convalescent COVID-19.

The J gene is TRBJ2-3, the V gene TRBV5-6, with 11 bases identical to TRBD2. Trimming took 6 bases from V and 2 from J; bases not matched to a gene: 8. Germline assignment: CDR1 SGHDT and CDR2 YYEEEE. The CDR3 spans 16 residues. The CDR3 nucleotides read TGTGCCAGCACCCCTTTGGGACTAGCGGTCACAGATACGCAGTATTTT. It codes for CASTPLGLAVTDTQYF.

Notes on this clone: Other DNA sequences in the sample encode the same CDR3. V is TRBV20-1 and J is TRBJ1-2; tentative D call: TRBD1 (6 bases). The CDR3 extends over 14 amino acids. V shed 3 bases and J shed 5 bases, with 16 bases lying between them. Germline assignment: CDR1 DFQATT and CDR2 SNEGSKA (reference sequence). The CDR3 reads CSASPQGSNYGYTF. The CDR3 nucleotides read TGCAGTGCTAGTCCCCAGGGGAGTAATTATGGCTACACCTTC.

The CDR3: CASSLGGIYEQYV. The DNA for the CDR3 is TGTGCCAGCAGCCTTGGAGGGATCTACGAGCAGTACGTC. The V call is TRBV11-2, the J call TRBJ2-7, with D possibly matching TRBD2 (6 bases). The V and J ends lost 5 bases and 3 bases respectively, with 11 bases between them. CDR3 length: 13 residues. In germline, CDR1 is SGHAT, CDR2 FQNNGV.

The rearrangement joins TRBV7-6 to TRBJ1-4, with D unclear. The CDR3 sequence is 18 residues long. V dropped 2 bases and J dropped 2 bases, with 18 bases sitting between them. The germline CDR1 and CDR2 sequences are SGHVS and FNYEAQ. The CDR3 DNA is TGTGCCAGCAGCTTACGGGGAGGCCGCACCGGCACTAATGAAAAACTGTTTTTT. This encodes CASSLRGGRTGTNEKLFF.

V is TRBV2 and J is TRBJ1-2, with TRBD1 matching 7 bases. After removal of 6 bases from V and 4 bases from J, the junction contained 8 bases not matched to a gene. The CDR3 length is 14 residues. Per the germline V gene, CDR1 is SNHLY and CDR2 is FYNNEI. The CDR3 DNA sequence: TGTGCCAGCAGAGTGACAGGGTTAGGCTATGGCTACACCTTC. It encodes CASRVTGLGYGYTF.